This T cell receptor beta chain is drawn from a study of blood T cell repertoires in COVID-19. Study in general: Sites in the United States, Italy and Spain provided acute and convalescent COVID-19 samples. The analysed material was cDNA or gDNA that came from T cells, B-cell-depleted T cells, or PBMCs.

As handled by the study authors: Reference gene primer amplification yielded estimated nucleated cell counts. Libraries were prepared by immunoSEQ multiplex PCR; TCRdb keeps only in-frame clonotypes and omits some of them. V, J and clone size were drawn from that table, and D and trimming were deduced from the DNA. The table includes approximately 330,000 clones, around 91% detected once. The CDR3 runs to 17 residues. Germline values: CDR1 KGHSH, CDR2 LQKENI. The junction had 9 bases not matched to a gene; V was cut back by 3 bases and J by 6 bases. The specimen was peripheral blood. The chain joins TRBV18 to TRBJ1-6, with 9 bases aligning to TRBD1. The sequence derives from a woman in her 40s with COVID-19, enrolled during active disease. The CDR3 DNA reads TGTGCCAGCTCACCCATGGACAGGGGATTCATTAATTCACCCCTCCACTTT. It is translated as CASSPMDRGFINSPLHF.